A selection of T cell receptor beta chains follows, all from one sample in a study of early T cells in non-severe SARS-CoV-2 infection. TCRdb itself ran the 5' RACE reads through MiXCR, one entry per CDR3 protein. The sample consists of about 72,000 distinct CDR3 sequences, 10% of them appearing once. The starting material was whole blood, obtained at baseline. The receptors here all came from an adult who was a healthcare worker with PCR-confirmed SARS-CoV-2 infection or an uninfected control (not recorded which). CDR3s include the opening cysteine and the closing phenylalanine or tryptophan. The order of the fields is clone size, J gene, D gene, V gene, CDR3 DNA, CDR3 protein. The D gene is left open where the match is weak. Size is omitted from some rows. Given values are once, few, many or a class for expanded clones.

abundance: many; j_gene: TRBJ1-1; d_gene: TRBD1; v_gene: TRBV30; CDR3nt: TGTGCCTGGAGTAACGGACAGGTGGTTGGACCTTTCTTT; CDR3aa: CAWSNGQVVGPFF
abundance: NA; j_gene: TRBJ2-3; d_gene: NA; v_gene: TRBV6-1; CDR3nt: TGTGCCAGCAGTCAACACCACACAGATACGCAGTATTTT; CDR3aa: CASSQHHTDTQYF
abundance: NA; j_gene: TRBJ2-6; d_gene: TRBD2; v_gene: TRBV18; CDR3nt: TGTGCCAGCTCACCGATCGGGGGGGGCCAGGCTGGGGCCAACGTCCTGACTTTC; CDR3aa: CASSPIGGGQAGANVLTF
abundance: NA; j_gene: TRBJ1-1; d_gene: NA; v_gene: TRBV21-1; CDR3nt: TGTGCCAGCAGCAAAGCGCTTTACGAGGGGGCGATGAACACTGAAGCTTTCTTT; CDR3aa: CASSKALYEGAMNTEAFF
abundance: NA; j_gene: TRBJ1-1; d_gene: TRBD1; v_gene: TRBV5-1; CDR3nt: TGCGCCAGCAGCTTACAGGGGGCTACCACTGAAGCTTTCTTT; CDR3aa: CASSLQGATTEAFF
abundance: few; j_gene: TRBJ2-4; d_gene: TRBD1; v_gene: TRBV7-2; CDR3nt: TGTGCCAGCAGTTCCGAGGGGGCCGGAAACATTCAGTACTTC; CDR3aa: CASSSEGAGNIQYF
abundance: once; j_gene: TRBJ2-2; d_gene: NA; v_gene: TRBV2; CDR3nt: TGTGCCAGCAGTGAGCGCGGGGGCTCGAACACCGGGGAGCTGTTTTTT; CDR3aa: CASSERGGSNTGELFF
abundance: NA; j_gene: TRBJ1-5; d_gene: NA; v_gene: TRBV7-9; CDR3nt: TGTGCCAGCAGCTTACCTGGGAGCAATCAGCCCCAGCATTTT; CDR3aa: CASSLPGSNQPQHF
abundance: many; j_gene: TRBJ1-1; d_gene: NA; v_gene: TRBV29-1; CDR3nt: TGCAGCGCCATCAGAGCGAACACTGAAGCTTTCTTT; CDR3aa: CSAIRANTEAFF
abundance: NA; j_gene: TRBJ1-2; d_gene: NA; v_gene: TRBV19; CDR3nt: TGTGCCGGTAGTCCCCAAGGAGGGGGGGACTATGGCTACACCTTC; CDR3aa: CAGSPQGGGDYGYTF
abundance: many; j_gene: TRBJ2-1; d_gene: TRBD2; v_gene: TRBV15; CDR3nt: TGTGCCACCAGCAGAGATCTTCGGCGGGGGGGCCAATCCTACAATGAGCAGTTCTTC; CDR3aa: CATSRDLRRGGQSYNEQFF
abundance: many; j_gene: TRBJ2-4; d_gene: TRBD1; v_gene: TRBV14; CDR3nt: TGTGCCAGCAGCCATCGGGGGACAGGGAGGAACATTCAGTACTTC; CDR3aa: CASSHRGTGRNIQYF
abundance: few; j_gene: TRBJ1-2; d_gene: NA; v_gene: TRBV11-2; CDR3nt: TGTGCCAGCAGCCCCTTTGACAATGACGCTGGGAGGAGCTACACCTTC; CDR3aa: CASSPFDNDAGRSYTF
abundance: many; j_gene: TRBJ2-5; d_gene: TRBD2; v_gene: TRBV9; CDR3nt: TGTGCCAGCAACCGACTAGCGGAAGATCAAGAGACCCAGTACTTC; CDR3aa: CASNRLAEDQETQYF
abundance: NA; j_gene: TRBJ2-2; d_gene: NA; v_gene: TRBV10-3; CDR3nt: TGTGCCGCCCGGACAGCTACCGGGGAGCTGTTTTTT; CDR3aa: CAARTATGELFF
abundance: few; j_gene: TRBJ2-7; d_gene: TRBD2; v_gene: TRBV11-3; CDR3nt: TGTGCCAGCAGCGTAAGACTAGCGGGGCTTGACGAGCAGTACTTC; CDR3aa: CASSVRLAGLDEQYF
abundance: few; j_gene: TRBJ2-1; d_gene: NA; v_gene: TRBV7-7; CDR3nt: TGTGCTAGCAGCTTAGGTAACGACGCCTACAATGAGCAGTTCTTC; CDR3aa: CASSLGNDAYNEQFF
abundance: many; j_gene: TRBJ1-5; d_gene: NA; v_gene: TRBV6-2/TRBV6-3; CDR3nt: TGTGCCAGCAGTCAAATCTCTGACAGAACTAGCAATCAGCCCCAGCATTTT; CDR3aa: CASSQISDRTSNQPQHF
abundance: few; j_gene: TRBJ2-5; d_gene: NA; v_gene: TRBV4-3; CDR3nt: TGCGCCAGCAGTCGTACGTGGGCTACGGCAGAAGAGACCCAGTACTTC; CDR3aa: CASSRTWATAEETQYF
abundance: many; j_gene: TRBJ1-1; d_gene: NA; v_gene: TRBV15; CDR3nt: TGTGCCACCAGCAGAGATAGAGGGAGCACTGAAGCTTTCTTT; CDR3aa: CATSRDRGSTEAFF
abundance: few; j_gene: TRBJ2-5; d_gene: NA; v_gene: TRBV4-3; CDR3nt: TGCGCCAGCAGCCAAGATGGGGATCATCAAGAGACCCAGTACTTC; CDR3aa: CASSQDGDHQETQYF
abundance: many; j_gene: TRBJ2-7; d_gene: NA; v_gene: TRBV10-3; CDR3nt: TGTGCCATCGGGGGGGCAGGGGGCTCCAACGAGCAGTACTTC; CDR3aa: CAIGGAGGSNEQYF
abundance: NA; j_gene: TRBJ2-3; d_gene: TRBD2; v_gene: TRBV2; CDR3nt: TGTGCCAGCAGTACCACTAGCGGGGGGGCCTTGACAGATACGCAGTATTTT; CDR3aa: CASSTTSGGALTDTQYF
abundance: NA; j_gene: TRBJ1-3; d_gene: NA; v_gene: TRBV24-1; CDR3nt: TGTGCCACCAGTGATTTGCGAGGAAACACCATATATTTT; CDR3aa: CATSDLRGNTIYF
abundance: many; j_gene: TRBJ1-1; d_gene: NA; v_gene: TRBV12-3/TRBV12-4; CDR3nt: TGTGCCAGCAGTTTAGCGGGCTGGGACACTGAAGCTTTCTTT; CDR3aa: CASSLAGWDTEAFF
abundance: medium-sized; j_gene: TRBJ1-1; d_gene: TRBD1; v_gene: TRBV27; CDR3nt: TGTGCCAGCCTTGCAGGGGGTTGGAACACTGAAGCTTTCTTT; CDR3aa: CASLAGGWNTEAFF
abundance: NA; j_gene: TRBJ1-6; d_gene: NA; v_gene: TRBV28; CDR3nt: TGTGCCAGCATCACGATGAGTCACGGTTATTCACCCCTCCACTTT; CDR3aa: CASITMSHGYSPLHF
abundance: many; j_gene: TRBJ1-3; d_gene: NA; v_gene: TRBV9; CDR3nt: TGTGCCAGCAGCGTAGACAGCTCTGGAAACACCATATATTTT; CDR3aa: CASSVDSSGNTIYF
abundance: many; j_gene: TRBJ1-6; d_gene: TRBD1; v_gene: TRBV5-4; CDR3nt: TGTGCCAGCAGCTCCGGGACAGAGTTCCACTTT; CDR3aa: CASSSGTEFHF
abundance: many; j_gene: TRBJ1-3; d_gene: NA; v_gene: TRBV3-1; CDR3nt: TGTGCCAGCAGCCGCAGGGGATCTGGAAACACCATATATTTT; CDR3aa: CASSRRGSGNTIYF
abundance: few; j_gene: TRBJ1-5; d_gene: NA; v_gene: TRBV30; CDR3nt: TGTGCCTGGAGTGCCACCGGGGAAAGGGGCAATCAGCCCCAGCATTTT; CDR3aa: CAWSATGERGNQPQHF
abundance: NA; j_gene: TRBJ2-1; d_gene: NA; v_gene: TRBV6-4; CDR3nt: TGTGCCAGCAGTGACACGGACAGAAACAATGAGCAGTTCTTC; CDR3aa: CASSDTDRNNEQFF
abundance: few; j_gene: TRBJ2-7; d_gene: TRBD2; v_gene: TRBV6-2/TRBV6-3; CDR3nt: TGTGCCAGCAGGCCCGGGACTAGCGGGGGTCCCCGCTACGAGCAGTACTTC; CDR3aa: CASRPGTSGGPRYEQYF
abundance: few; j_gene: TRBJ2-3; d_gene: TRBD2; v_gene: TRBV12-3/TRBV12-4; CDR3nt: TGTGCCAGCAGTGGGGGACTAGCGGGCACAGATACGCAGTATTTT; CDR3aa: CASSGGLAGTDTQYF
abundance: NA; j_gene: TRBJ1-1; d_gene: TRBD1; v_gene: TRBV29-1; CDR3nt: TGCAGCAACCTTTCTCCGGGACAGGAAGCTTTCTTT; CDR3aa: CSNLSPGQEAFF
abundance: NA; j_gene: TRBJ2-7; d_gene: NA; v_gene: TRBV18; CDR3nt: TGTGCCAGCTCACCAAGCGGCGGACGGAGGGCCTACGAGCAGTACTTC; CDR3aa: CASSPSGGRRAYEQYF
abundance: many; j_gene: TRBJ2-3; d_gene: NA; v_gene: TRBV24-1; CDR3nt: TGTGCCACCAGTCCACGGTCCAAGACGCAGTATTTT; CDR3aa: CATSPRSKTQYF
abundance: many; j_gene: TRBJ2-2; d_gene: TRBD1; v_gene: TRBV4-3; CDR3nt: TGCGCCAGCAGCCAAGAGGACAGGGGGAACACCGGGGAGCTGTTTTTT; CDR3aa: CASSQEDRGNTGELFF
abundance: few; j_gene: TRBJ1-1; d_gene: NA; v_gene: TRBV5-5; CDR3nt: TGTGCCAGCAGCCAGCCCATAGGGAACACTGAAGCTTTCTTT; CDR3aa: CASSQPIGNTEAFF
abundance: few; j_gene: TRBJ2-1; d_gene: NA; v_gene: TRBV10-2; CDR3nt: TGCGCCAGCAGGCGTGCACAGGGAGGCAATGAGCAGTTCTTC; CDR3aa: CASRRAQGGNEQFF
abundance: NA; j_gene: TRBJ2-7; d_gene: NA; v_gene: TRBV7-3; CDR3nt: TGTGCCAGCAGCTTAACAGACAGGACCTACGAGCAGTACTTC; CDR3aa: CASSLTDRTYEQYF
abundance: large; j_gene: TRBJ1-5; d_gene: NA; v_gene: TRBV2; CDR3nt: TGTGCCAGCGGCTATAGCAATCAGCCCCAGCATTTT; CDR3aa: CASGYSNQPQHF
abundance: NA; j_gene: TRBJ2-7; d_gene: TRBD2; v_gene: TRBV24-1; CDR3nt: TGTGCCACCAGCCCCGGGGGGGTAGTCTACGAGCAGTACTTC; CDR3aa: CATSPGGVVYEQYF
abundance: NA; j_gene: TRBJ2-7; d_gene: TRBD1; v_gene: TRBV10-3; CDR3nt: TGTGCCATCAGTGATGGGACAGGAGTTTCCTACGAGCAGTACTTC; CDR3aa: CAISDGTGVSYEQYF
abundance: many; j_gene: TRBJ1-5; d_gene: NA; v_gene: TRBV13; CDR3nt: TGTGCCAGCAGCTTAGGTGGAGTTATCGATCAGCCCCAGCATTTT; CDR3aa: CASSLGGVIDQPQHF
abundance: NA; j_gene: TRBJ2-3; d_gene: NA; v_gene: TRBV12-3/TRBV12-4; CDR3nt: TGTGCCAGCAGTCTACCCACAGATACGCAGTATTTT; CDR3aa: CASSLPTDTQYF
abundance: once; j_gene: TRBJ1-2; d_gene: NA; v_gene: TRBV24-1; CDR3nt: TGTGCCACCAGTGATTCCCGGACAGAGATGATCCACTATGGCTACACCTTC; CDR3aa: CATSDSRTEMIHYGYTF
abundance: few; j_gene: TRBJ2-7; d_gene: NA; v_gene: TRBV6-5; CDR3nt: TGTGCCAGCAGTTACGGGAGGCAGGGCTACGAGCAGTACTTC; CDR3aa: CASSYGRQGYEQYF
abundance: many; j_gene: TRBJ2-3; d_gene: TRBD1; v_gene: TRBV10-3; CDR3nt: TGTGCCATCAGTGAATTTGGGACAGACACAGATACGCAGTATTTT; CDR3aa: CAISEFGTDTDTQYF
abundance: many; j_gene: TRBJ2-2; d_gene: NA; v_gene: TRBV11-2; CDR3nt: TGTGCCAGCAGCCAGGACGTGGGTTCCGGGGAGCTGTTTTTT; CDR3aa: CASSQDVGSGELFF
abundance: NA; j_gene: TRBJ2-2; d_gene: NA; v_gene: TRBV11-2; CDR3nt: TGTGCCAGCAGCTCCCCGATGACCGGGGAGCTGTTTTTT; CDR3aa: CASSSPMTGELFF
abundance: NA; j_gene: TRBJ2-3; d_gene: NA; v_gene: TRBV9; CDR3nt: TGTGCCAGCAGCCCCCCACAGCGCACAGATACGCAGTATTTT; CDR3aa: CASSPPQRTDTQYF